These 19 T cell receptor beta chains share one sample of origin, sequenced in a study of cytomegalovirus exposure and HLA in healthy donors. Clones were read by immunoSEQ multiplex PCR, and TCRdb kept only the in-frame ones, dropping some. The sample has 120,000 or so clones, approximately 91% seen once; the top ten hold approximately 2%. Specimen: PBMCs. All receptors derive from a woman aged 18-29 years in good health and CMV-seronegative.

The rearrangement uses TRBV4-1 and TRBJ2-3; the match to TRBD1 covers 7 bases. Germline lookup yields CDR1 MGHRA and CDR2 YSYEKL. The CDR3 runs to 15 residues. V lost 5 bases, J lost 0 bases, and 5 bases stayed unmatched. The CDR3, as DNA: TGCGCCAGCAGCTCAGGGACAGTAAGCACAGATACGCAGTATTTT. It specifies CASSSGTVSTDTQYF.

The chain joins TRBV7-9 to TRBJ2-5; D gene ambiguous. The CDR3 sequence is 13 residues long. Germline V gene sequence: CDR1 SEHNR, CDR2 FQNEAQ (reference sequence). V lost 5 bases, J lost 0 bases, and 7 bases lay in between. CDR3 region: CASSGDNQETQYF. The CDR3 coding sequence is TGTGCCAGCAGCGGAGATAACCAAGAGACCCAGTACTTC.

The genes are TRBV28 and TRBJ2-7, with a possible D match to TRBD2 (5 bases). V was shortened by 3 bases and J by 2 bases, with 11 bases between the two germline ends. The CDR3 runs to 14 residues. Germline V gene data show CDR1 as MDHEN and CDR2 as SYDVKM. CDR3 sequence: CASSFRGTAYEQYF. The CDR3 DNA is TGTGCCAGCAGTTTCCGGGGAACCGCCTACGAGCAGTACTTC.

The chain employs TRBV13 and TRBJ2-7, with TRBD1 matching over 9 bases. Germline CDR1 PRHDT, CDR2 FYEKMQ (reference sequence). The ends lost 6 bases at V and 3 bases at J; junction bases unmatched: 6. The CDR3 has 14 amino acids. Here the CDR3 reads CASRIQGQGYEQYF. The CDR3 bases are TGTGCCAGCAGAATCCAGGGACAGGGCTACGAGCAGTACTTC.

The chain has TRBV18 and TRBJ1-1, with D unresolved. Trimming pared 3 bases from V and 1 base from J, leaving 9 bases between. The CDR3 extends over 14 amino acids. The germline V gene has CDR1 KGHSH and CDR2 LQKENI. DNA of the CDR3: TGTGCCAGCTCACCGGGCAGACAGAACACTGAAGCTTTCTTT. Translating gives CASSPGRQNTEAFF.

For the CDR3, the DNA is TGCAGCGTTGTGACTAGCGGGAGGAATGAGCAGTTCTTC. It specifies CSVVTSGRNEQFF. The rearrangement links TRBV29-1 to TRBJ2-1; 13 bases are shared with TRBD2. The CDR3 consists of 13 residues. V trimming: 4 bases; J trimming: 7 bases; junction bases outside the gene matches: 1. Germline V gives CDR1 SQVTM, CDR2 ANQGSEA.

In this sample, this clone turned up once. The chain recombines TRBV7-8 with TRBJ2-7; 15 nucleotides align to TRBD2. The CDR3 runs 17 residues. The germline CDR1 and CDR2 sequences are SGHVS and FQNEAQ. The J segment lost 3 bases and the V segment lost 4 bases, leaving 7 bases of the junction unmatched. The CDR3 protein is CASSSGTSGRYYYEQYF. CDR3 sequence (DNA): TGTGCCAGCAGCTCTGGGACTAGCGGGAGGTATTACTACGAGCAGTACTTC.

The CDR3 DNA sequence: TGTGCCAGCAGCTTATTCGGCGCAGGGACTGAAGCTTTCTTT. It codes for CASSLFGAGTEAFF. V is TRBV5-4 and J is TRBJ1-1; D possibly corresponds to TRBD1 (5 bases). Germline V lookup: CDR1 SGHNT, CDR2 YYREEE (reference sequence). Trimming removed 2 bases at V and 5 bases at J, with 13 bases between. CDR3 length: 14 amino acids.

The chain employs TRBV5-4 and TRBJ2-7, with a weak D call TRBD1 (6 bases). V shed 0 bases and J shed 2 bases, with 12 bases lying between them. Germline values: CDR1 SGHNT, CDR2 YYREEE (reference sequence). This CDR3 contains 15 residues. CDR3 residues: CASSLGGPGPYEQYF. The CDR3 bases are TGTGCCAGCAGCTTGGGGGGGCCTGGTCCCTACGAGCAGTACTTC.

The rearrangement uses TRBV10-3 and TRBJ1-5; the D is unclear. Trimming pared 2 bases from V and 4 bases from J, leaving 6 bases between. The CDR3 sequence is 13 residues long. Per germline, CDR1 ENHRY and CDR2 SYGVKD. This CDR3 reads CAISEEQNQPQHF. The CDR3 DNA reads TGTGCCATCAGTGAGGAGCAAAATCAGCCCCAGCATTTT.

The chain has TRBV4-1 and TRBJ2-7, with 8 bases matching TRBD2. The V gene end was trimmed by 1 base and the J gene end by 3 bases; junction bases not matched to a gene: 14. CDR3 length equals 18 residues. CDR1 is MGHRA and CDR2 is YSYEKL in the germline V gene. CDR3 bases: TGCGCCAGCAGCCAAGTGCTCTCCGCGGGGGGCGCGAGCTACGAGCAGTACTTC. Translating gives CASSQVLSAGGASYEQYF.

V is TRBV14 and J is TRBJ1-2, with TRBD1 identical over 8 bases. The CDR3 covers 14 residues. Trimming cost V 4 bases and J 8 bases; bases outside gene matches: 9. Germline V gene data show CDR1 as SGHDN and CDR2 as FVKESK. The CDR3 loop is CASSLSRTGYGYTF. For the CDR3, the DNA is TGTGCCAGCAGCCTTTCTAGGACAGGGTACGGCTACACCTTC.

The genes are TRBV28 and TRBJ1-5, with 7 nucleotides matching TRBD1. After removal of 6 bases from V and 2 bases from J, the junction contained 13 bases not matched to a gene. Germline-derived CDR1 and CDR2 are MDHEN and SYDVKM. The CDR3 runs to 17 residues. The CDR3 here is CASRRLDRLDGNQPQHF. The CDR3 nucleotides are TGTGCCAGCAGGAGATTGGACAGGTTGGATGGCAATCAGCCCCAGCATTTT.

CDR3 protein: CASRSLRNYGYTF. In DNA, the CDR3 is TGCGCCAGCAGGTCGCTGAGGAACTATGGCTACACCTTC. This sequence joins TRBV5-1 and TRBJ1-2; D gene unclear. The V end lost 5 bases, the J end lost 2 bases, and 10 bases lay between the germline ends. The CDR3 spans 13 residues. Germline CDR1 is SGHRS and CDR2 is YFSETQ. Using reference TRBV5-1 and TRBJ1-2 for the parts outside the CDR3, the full variable domain is KAGVTQTPRYLIKTRGQQVTLSCSPISGHRSVSWYQQTPGQGLQFLFEYFSETQRNKGNFPGRFSGRQFSNSRSEMNVSTLELGDSALYLCASRSLRNYGYTFGSGTRLTVV.

CDR3 sequence: CASRLQVSYEQYF. DNA of the CDR3: TGTGCCAGCAGATTACAGGTCTCCTACGAGCAGTACTTC. The chain uses TRBV28 and TRBJ2-7; TRBD1 might be the D (5 bases). This CDR3 comprises 13 residues. V lost 6 bases to trimming and J lost 0 bases, with 9 bases between them. CDR1 is MDHEN, CDR2 SYDVKM, per germline.

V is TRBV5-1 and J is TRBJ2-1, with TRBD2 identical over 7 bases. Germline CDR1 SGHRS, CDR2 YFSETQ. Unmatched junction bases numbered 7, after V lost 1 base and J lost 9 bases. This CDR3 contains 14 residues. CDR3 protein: CASSLMAGAPEQFF. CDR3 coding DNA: TGCGCCAGCAGCTTGATGGCGGGAGCCCCTGAGCAGTTCTTC.

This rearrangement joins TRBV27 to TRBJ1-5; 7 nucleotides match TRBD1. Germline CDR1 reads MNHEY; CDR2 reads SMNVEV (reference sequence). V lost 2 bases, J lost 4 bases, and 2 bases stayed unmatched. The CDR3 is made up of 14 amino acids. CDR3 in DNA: TGTGCCAGCAGTTTAGCGGGACAGAATCAGCCCCAGCATTTT. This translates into CASSLAGQNQPQHF.

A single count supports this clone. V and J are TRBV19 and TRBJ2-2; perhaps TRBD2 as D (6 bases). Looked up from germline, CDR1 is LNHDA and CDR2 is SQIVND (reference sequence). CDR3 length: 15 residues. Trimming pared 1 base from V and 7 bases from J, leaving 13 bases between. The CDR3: CASSIGLPGVGELFF. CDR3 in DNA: TGTGCCAGTAGTATAGGACTTCCGGGGGTCGGGGAGCTGTTTTTT.

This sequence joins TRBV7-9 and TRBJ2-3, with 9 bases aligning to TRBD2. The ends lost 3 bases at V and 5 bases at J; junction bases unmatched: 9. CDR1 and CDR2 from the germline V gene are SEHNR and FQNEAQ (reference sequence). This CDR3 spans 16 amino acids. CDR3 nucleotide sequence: TGTGCCAGCAGCTTGGAGCGCGGGAGGGATGTAGATACGCAGTATTTT. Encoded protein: CASSLERGRDVDTQYF.